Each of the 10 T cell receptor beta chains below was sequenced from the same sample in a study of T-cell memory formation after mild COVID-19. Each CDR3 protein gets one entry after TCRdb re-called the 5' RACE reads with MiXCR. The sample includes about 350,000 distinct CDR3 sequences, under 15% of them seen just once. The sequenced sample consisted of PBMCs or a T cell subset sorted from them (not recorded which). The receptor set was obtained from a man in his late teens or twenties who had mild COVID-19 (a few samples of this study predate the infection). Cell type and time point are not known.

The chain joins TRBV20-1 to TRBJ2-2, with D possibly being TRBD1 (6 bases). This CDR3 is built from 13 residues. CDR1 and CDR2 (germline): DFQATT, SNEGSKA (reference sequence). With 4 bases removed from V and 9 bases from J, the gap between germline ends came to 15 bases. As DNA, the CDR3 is TGCAGTGCTACCGGGACACCACACAGGGAGCTGTTTTTT. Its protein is CSATGTPHRELFF.

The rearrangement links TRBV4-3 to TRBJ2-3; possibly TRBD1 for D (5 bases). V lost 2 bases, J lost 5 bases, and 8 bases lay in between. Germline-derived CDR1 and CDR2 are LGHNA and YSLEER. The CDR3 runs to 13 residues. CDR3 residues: CASSQNRRDTQYF. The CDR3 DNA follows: TGCGCCAGCAGCCAAAACAGGCGAGATACGCAGTATTTT.

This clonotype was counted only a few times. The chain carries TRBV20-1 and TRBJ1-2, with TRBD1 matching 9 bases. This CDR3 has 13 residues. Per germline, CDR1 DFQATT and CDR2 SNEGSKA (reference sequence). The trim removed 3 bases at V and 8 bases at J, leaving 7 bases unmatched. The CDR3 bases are TGCAGTGCTAGGGTACAGGGGGCGAAAGGCTACACCTTC. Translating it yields CSARVQGAKGYTF.

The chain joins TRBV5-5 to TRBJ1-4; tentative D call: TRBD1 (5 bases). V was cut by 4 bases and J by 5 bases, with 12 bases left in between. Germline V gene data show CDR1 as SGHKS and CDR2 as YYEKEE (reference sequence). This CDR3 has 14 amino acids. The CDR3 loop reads CASSPEWGNEKLFF. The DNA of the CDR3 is TGTGCCAGCAGCCCCGAGTGGGGCAATGAAAAACTGTTTTTT.

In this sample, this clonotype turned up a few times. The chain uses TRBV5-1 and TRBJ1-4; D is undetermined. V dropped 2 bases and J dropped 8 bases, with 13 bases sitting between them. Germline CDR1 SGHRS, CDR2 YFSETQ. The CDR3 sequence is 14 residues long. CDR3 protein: CASSLESTGEKLFF. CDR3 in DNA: TGCGCCAGCAGCTTAGAATCGACGGGGGAAAAACTGTTTTTT. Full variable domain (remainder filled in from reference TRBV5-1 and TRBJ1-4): KAGVTQTPRYLIKTRGQQVTLSCSPISGHRSVSWYQQTPGQGLQFLFEYFSETQRNKGNFPGRFSGRQFSNSRSEMNVSTLELGDSALYLCASSLESTGEKLFFGSGTQLSVL.

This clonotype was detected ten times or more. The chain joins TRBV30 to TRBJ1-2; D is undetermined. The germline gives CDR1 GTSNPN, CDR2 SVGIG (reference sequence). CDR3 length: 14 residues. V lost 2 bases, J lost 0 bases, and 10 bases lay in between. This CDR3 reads CAWSRPTANYGYTF. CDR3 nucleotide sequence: TGTGCCTGGAGTAGACCTACAGCTAACTATGGCTACACCTTC.

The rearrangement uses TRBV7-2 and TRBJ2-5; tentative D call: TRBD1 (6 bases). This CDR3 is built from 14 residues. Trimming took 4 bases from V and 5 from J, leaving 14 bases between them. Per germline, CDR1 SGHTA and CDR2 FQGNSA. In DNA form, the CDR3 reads TGTGCCAGCAGCTCGGGAACAGGGTGGGAGACCCAGTACTTC. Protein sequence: CASSSGTGWETQYF.

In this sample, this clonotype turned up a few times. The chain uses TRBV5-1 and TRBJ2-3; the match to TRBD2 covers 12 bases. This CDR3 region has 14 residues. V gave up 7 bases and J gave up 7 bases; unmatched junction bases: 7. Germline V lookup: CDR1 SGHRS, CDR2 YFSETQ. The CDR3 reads CASDLLAGGNTQYF. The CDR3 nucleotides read TGCGCCAGCGACCTACTAGCGGGGGGTAATACGCAGTATTTT.

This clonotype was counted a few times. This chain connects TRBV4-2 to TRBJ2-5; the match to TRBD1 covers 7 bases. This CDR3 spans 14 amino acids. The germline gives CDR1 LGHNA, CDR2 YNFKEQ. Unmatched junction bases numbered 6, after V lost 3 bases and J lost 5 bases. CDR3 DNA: TGTGCCAGCAGCCAGGGTAGGGGGCTCGAGACCCAGTACTTC. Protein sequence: CASSQGRGLETQYF.

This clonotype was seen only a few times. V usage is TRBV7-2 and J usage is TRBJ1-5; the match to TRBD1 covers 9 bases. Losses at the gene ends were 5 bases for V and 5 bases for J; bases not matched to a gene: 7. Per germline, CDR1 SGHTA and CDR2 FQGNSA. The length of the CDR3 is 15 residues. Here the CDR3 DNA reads TGTGCCAGCAGCAGGGGACAGGGATGGGATCAGCCCCAGCATTTT. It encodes CASSRGQGWDQPQHF.